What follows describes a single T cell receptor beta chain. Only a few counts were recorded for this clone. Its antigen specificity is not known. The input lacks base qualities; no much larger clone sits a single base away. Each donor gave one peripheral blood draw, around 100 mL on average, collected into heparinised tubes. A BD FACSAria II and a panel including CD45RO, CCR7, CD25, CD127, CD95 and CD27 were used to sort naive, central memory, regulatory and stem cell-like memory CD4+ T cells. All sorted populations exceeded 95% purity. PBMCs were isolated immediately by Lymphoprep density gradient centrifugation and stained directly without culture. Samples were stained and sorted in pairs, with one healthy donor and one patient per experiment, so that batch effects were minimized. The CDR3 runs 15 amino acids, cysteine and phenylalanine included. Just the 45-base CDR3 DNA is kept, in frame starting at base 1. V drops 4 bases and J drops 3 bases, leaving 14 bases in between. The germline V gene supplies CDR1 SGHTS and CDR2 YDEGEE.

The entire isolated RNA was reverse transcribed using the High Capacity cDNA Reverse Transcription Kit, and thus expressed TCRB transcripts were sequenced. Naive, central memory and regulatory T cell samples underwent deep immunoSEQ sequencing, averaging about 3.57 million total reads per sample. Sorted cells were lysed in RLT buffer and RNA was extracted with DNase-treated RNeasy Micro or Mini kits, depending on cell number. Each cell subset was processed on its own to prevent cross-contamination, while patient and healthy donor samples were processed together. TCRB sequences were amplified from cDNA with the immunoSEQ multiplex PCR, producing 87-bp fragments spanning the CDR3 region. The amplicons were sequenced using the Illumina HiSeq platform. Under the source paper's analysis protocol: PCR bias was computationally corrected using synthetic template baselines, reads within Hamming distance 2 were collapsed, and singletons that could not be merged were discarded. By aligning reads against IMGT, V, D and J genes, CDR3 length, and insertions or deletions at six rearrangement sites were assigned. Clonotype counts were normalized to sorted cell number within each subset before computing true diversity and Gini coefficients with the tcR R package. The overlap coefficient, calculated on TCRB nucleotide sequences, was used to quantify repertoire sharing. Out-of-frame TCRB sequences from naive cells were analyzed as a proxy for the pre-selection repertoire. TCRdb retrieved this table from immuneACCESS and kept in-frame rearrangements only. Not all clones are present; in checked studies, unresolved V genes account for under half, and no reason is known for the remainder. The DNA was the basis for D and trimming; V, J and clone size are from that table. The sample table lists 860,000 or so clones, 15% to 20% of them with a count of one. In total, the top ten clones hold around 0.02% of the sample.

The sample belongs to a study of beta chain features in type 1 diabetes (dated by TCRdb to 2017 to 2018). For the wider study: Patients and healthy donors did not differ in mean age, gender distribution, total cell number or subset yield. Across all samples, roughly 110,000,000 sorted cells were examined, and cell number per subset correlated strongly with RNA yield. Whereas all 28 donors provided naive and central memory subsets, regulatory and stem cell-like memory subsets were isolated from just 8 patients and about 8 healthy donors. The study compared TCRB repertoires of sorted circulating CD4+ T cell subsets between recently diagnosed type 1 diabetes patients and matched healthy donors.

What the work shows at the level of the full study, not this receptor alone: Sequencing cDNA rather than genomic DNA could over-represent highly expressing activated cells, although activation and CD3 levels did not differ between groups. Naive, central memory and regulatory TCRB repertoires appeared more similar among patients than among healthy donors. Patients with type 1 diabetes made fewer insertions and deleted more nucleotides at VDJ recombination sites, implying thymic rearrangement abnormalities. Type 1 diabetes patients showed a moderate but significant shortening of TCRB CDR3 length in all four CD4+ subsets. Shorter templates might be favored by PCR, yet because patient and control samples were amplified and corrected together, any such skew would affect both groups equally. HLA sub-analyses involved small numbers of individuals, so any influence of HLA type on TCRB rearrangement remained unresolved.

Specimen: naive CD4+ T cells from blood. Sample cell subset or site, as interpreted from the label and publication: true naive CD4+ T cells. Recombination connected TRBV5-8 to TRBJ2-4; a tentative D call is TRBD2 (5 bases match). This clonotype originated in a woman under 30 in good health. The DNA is TGTGCCAGCAGCCAACCGCGACTATTCAAAAACATTCAGTACTTC. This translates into CASSQPRLFKNIQYF. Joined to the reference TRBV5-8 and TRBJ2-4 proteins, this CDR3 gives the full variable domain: EAGVTQSPTHLIKTRGQQATLRCSPISGHTSVYWYQQALGLGLQFLLWYDEGEERNRGNFPPRFSGRQFPNYSSELNVNALELEDSALYLCASSQPRLFKNIQYFGAGTRLSVL.